These T cell receptor beta chains were read from a single sample in a study of T cells in Graves' hyperthyroidism and ophthalmopathy. TCRdb redid the calling of the multiplex PCR reads with MiXCR, one entry per CDR3 protein. The sample contains nearly 250,000 distinct CDR3 sequences, around 25% of which appear only once. Material for sequencing was blood. The receptor set was obtained from a woman aged 40 to 49 with Graves' ophthalmopathy. Each CDR3 is given with its conserved first and last residue. The D gene is left open where the match is weak. Size is omitted from some rows. Given values are once, few, many or a class for expanded clones.

J,V,size,D,CDR3,DNA
TRBJ2-7,TRBV12-3/TRBV12-4,-,-,CASSLGTLEQYF,TGTGCCAGCAGTTTGGGGACCCTCGAGCAGTACTTC
TRBJ1-5,TRBV28,many,-,CASRGIQAWPQHF,TGTGCCAGCAGGGGAATACAGGCTTGGCCCCAGCATTTT
TRBJ2-7,TRBV28,many,-,CASRGREWLGYEQYF,TGTGCCAGCCGAGGCAGGGAGTGGTTAGGATACGAGCAGTACTTC
TRBJ1-2,TRBV24-1,-,TRBD1,CATSDSDRASAMDGYTF,TGTGCCACCAGTGATTCGGACAGGGCTTCGGCTATGGATGGCTACACCTTC
TRBJ1-2,TRBV12-3/TRBV12-4,-,-,CASSSPLTRYGYNF,TGTGCCAGCAGTTCCCCCCTAACACGCTATGGCTACAACTTC
TRBJ2-5,TRBV6-5,many,TRBD1,CASSYSGTGGETQYF,TGTGCCAGCAGTTACTCCGGGACAGGAGGCGAGACCCAGTACTTC
TRBJ1-2,TRBV20-1,once,-,CSAPDLRSYGYTF,TGCAGTGCACCGGACCTGAGGTCCTATGGCTACACCTTC
TRBJ1-2,TRBV28,many,TRBD1,CASSLDRGRKDYGYTF,TGTGCCAGCAGTTTGGACAGGGGGCGAAAGGACTATGGCTACACCTTC
TRBJ2-7,TRBV24-1,many,-,CATSDSVARYF,TGTGCCACCAGTGATTCAGTGGCACGGTACTTC
TRBJ2-7,TRBV12-3/TRBV12-4,many,-,CASSKGGEQYF,TGTGCCAGCAGCAAAGGGGGAGAGCAGTACTTC
TRBJ2-7,TRBV27,-,-,CASSSQTQPYEQYF,TGTGCCAGCAGTTCACAAACACAGCCCTACGAGCAGTACTTC
TRBJ2-5,TRBV30,many,-,CAWSVGPGMEAQYF,TGTGCCTGGAGTGTGGGGCCGGGCATGGAGGCCCAGTACTTC
TRBJ1-1,TRBV28,many,-,CASSRRTEAFF,TGTGCCAGCAGTCGGAGGACTGAAGCTTTCTTT
TRBJ2-4,TRBV5-1,many,TRBD2,CASSLTIAGSGNIQYF,TGCGCCAGCAGCTTAACTATAGCGGGAAGTGGAAACATTCAGTACTTC
TRBJ2-7,TRBV20-1,many,-,CSAPPDGSYEQYF,TGCAGTGCTCCCCCGGACGGTTCCTACGAGCAGTACTTC
TRBJ2-5,TRBV28,-,TRBD1,CASSPWTGGEETQYF,TGTGCCAGCAGCCCGTGGACAGGGGGCGAGGAGACCCAGTACTTC
TRBJ1-2,TRBV4-1,-,-,CASTGGTTYGYTF,TGCGCCAGCACCGGCGGGACAACCTATGGCTACACCTTC
TRBJ2-1,TRBV29-1,few,-,CSVEGGEHNEQFF,TGCAGCGTTGAGGGAGGAGAACACAATGAGCAGTTCTTC
TRBJ1-5,TRBV19,few,TRBD1,CASSIMGQNQPQHF,TGTGCCAGTAGTATAATGGGACAGAATCAGCCCCAGCATTTT
TRBJ2-7,TRBV7-8,-,-,CASSFLTGSSYEQYF,TGTGCCAGCAGCTTCCTTACAGGGAGCTCCTACGAGCAGTACTTC
TRBJ2-2,TRBV19,many,-,CASSMNDQGYGELFF,TGTGCCAGTAGTATGAATGACCAGGGGTACGGGGAGCTGTTTTTT
TRBJ2-7,TRBV28,-,TRBD1,CASSLKGRDSYEQYF,TGTGCCAGCAGTTTAAAGGGCCGGGACAGCTACGAGCAGTACTTC